A selection of T cell receptor beta chains follows, all from one sample in a study of metastatic and nonmetastatic thyroid tumors. TCRdb re-analyzed the PCR reads using MiXCR. This sample has about 42,000 clones; around 10% occur once, and the top ten carry roughly 9%. The specimen was blood. These receptor sequences come from a male donor with papillary thyroid cancer or a benign thyroid nodule (not recorded which). Some clones in this sample may be carry-over from other donors' samples. CDR3s include the opening cysteine and the closing phenylalanine or tryptophan. D genes are given only for firm matches. Size is stated for part of the rows, as once, few or many counts, or as a class when the clone is expanded.

TRBJ2-4 | TRBV7-2 | TRBD2 | many | TGTGCCAGCAGCTTCCCTGGGACTAGCGGGAGAGGCATTCAGTACTTC | CASSFPGTSGRGIQYF
TRBJ1-4 | TRBV2 | TRBD1 | many | TGTGCCAGCAGGGAAACAGGGGGGGATGAAAAACTGTTTTTT | CASRETGGDEKLFF
TRBJ1-2 | TRBV6-1 | . | medium-sized | TGTGCCAGCACCGATCGAGGGGGTCGGGGCTACACCTTC | CASTDRGGRGYTF
TRBJ2-7 | TRBV6-1 | . | medium-sized | TGTGCCAGCAGTGAAGCACCCGGGACAACCTACGAGCAGTACTTC | CASSEAPGTTYEQYF
TRBJ2-7 | TRBV20-1 | . | many | TGCAGTGCTAGAGATTCCGGTCCCTACGAGCAGTACTTC | CSARDSGPYEQYF
TRBJ2-2 | TRBV6-1 | . | many | TGTGCCAGCAGCTCTTGGGGGACCAACCCCGGGGAGCTGTTTTTT | CASSSWGTNPGELFF
TRBJ2-5 | TRBV6-1 | TRBD1 | . | TGTGCCAGCACTGTTCCAGGGGGTTTAGAGACCCAGTACTTC | CASTVPGGLETQYF
TRBJ2-3 | TRBV3-1 | TRBD2 | . | TGTGCCAGCAGCAGCTCGACTAGCGGGAGTGTAGATACGCAGTATTTT | CASSSSTSGSVDTQYF
TRBJ2-5 | TRBV28 | TRBD2 | medium-sized | TGTGCCAGCAGTTCCTCTTTGACTAGCCTAGAGACCCAGTACTTC | CASSSSLTSLETQYF
TRBJ2-7 | TRBV29-1 | TRBD1 | many | TGCAGCGTCTCAGAAGACAGGGGCCCCTACGAGCAGTACTTC | CSVSEDRGPYEQYF
TRBJ2-5 | TRBV6-5 | TRBD2 | many | TGTGCCAGCAGTTACTCGTCTAGCGGGAGGGCACAGACCCAGTACTTC | CASSYSSSGRAQTQYF
TRBJ2-2 | TRBV19 | . | many | TGTGCCAGTAGTATATTGTCTGGTCTAACCGGGGAGCTGTTTTTT | CASSILSGLTGELFF
TRBJ1-2 | TRBV7-2 | TRBD1 | many | TGTGCCAGCAGCTTAGGGCAAAGACAGGGACCCTATGGCTACACCTTC | CASSLGQRQGPYGYTF
TRBJ2-7 | TRBV19 | . | many | TGTGCCAGTAGTACCGGCCAGGGTTCCTACGAGCAGTACTTC | CASSTGQGSYEQYF
TRBJ2-7 | TRBV7-9 | TRBD1 | many | TGTGCCAGCAGCTTAGTGGACAGGGGCCACGAGCAGTACTTC | CASSLVDRGHEQYF
TRBJ1-2 | TRBV10-3 | . | many | TGTGCCATCAGTGAGTCGACCAGCCCTAACTATGGCTACACCTTC | CAISESTSPNYGYTF
TRBJ2-3 | TRBV30 | . | many | TGTGCCTGGAGTGGGACTACAGTGGGAGATACGCAGTATTTT | CAWSGTTVGDTQYF
TRBJ2-7 | TRBV4-3 | . | many | TGCGCCAGCAGCCTCTCCCCACCGGGAAAGCAGTACTTC | CASSLSPPGKQYF
TRBJ1-2 | TRBV6-5 | . | many | TGTGCCAGCAGTTTCTCCCTAAGGGACGGCCGATATGGCTACACCTTC | CASSFSLRDGRYGYTF
TRBJ1-5 | TRBV4-3 | . | many | TGCGCCAGCAGCCAAGATCGGACACGCGATCAGCCCCAGCATTTT | CASSQDRTRDQPQHF
TRBJ1-2 | TRBV28 | TRBD1 | medium-sized | TGTGCCAGCAGTTTATATGACAGGGGGTACTATGGCTACACCTTC | CASSLYDRGYYGYTF
TRBJ2-7 | TRBV20-1 | TRBD1 | . | TGCAGTGCTAGAAAAAATACCCCGGGACAGGGGACCCACGAGCAGTACTTC | CSARKNTPGQGTHEQYF
TRBJ2-7 | TRBV15 | TRBD2 | many | TGTGCCACCAGCAGGGGGAGGGGCGTCCCGCCCTACGAGCAGTACTTC | CATSRGRGVPPYEQYF
TRBJ1-5 | TRBV20-1 | . | many | TGCAGTGCTAGAATTTCCGGGACACCTAGCAATCAGCCCCAGCATTTT | CSARISGTPSNQPQHF
TRBJ2-6 | TRBV6-6 | TRBD1 | many | TGTGCCAGCAGTGACTCTGACAGGGGCCGCTCTGGGGCCAACGTCCTGACTTTC | CASSDSDRGRSGANVLTF
TRBJ2-7 | TRBV30 | TRBD1 | many | TGTGCCTGGGGACAGGGGCCCTACGAGCAGTACTTC | CAWGQGPYEQYF
TRBJ1-1 | TRBV28 | . | . | TGTGCCAGCAGCTCCCCGGGGATAAAGGCTTTCTTT | CASSSPGIKAFF
TRBJ2-1 | TRBV7-2 | . | many | TGTGCCAGCAGCTTAGCCTCCAACAATGAGCAGTTCTTC | CASSLASNNEQFF
TRBJ2-5 | TRBV6-2/TRBV6-3 | . | few | TGTGCCAGCAGTTACCGCGGTGGGCCCCAAGAGACCCAGTACTTC | CASSYRGGPQETQYF
TRBJ2-7 | TRBV6-1 | . | medium-sized | TGTGCCAGCAGTGAAACCCCGGGTGCGGAAGCCGAGCAGTACTTC | CASSETPGAEAEQYF
TRBJ1-1 | TRBV28 | TRBD1 | many | TGTGCCAGCAGCCCCCAGGGGGGGACTGAAGCTTTCTTT | CASSPQGGTEAFF